This is a list of T cell receptor beta chains from one sample in a study of OX40 agonist ivuxolimab in advanced cancers. The protocol was immunoSEQ multiplex PCR, while the TCRdb copy is restricted to in-frame clones and leaves out a portion. The sample yields 45,000 to 65,000 clones, approximately 75% seen once. The input for sequencing was CD4+ or CD8+ T cells sorted from blood, taken in a trial of the OX40 agonist ivuxolimab. The receptors stem from an adult with an advanced solid tumor such as melanoma, head and neck, liver or kidney cancer. Each CDR3 is given with its conserved first and last residue. The order of the fields is V gene, J gene, D gene, clone size, CDR3 protein, CDR3 DNA. The D gene is left open where the match is weak. Clone size is stated in some rows and not others, as once, few, many or a class when expanded.

TRBV7-8	TRBJ1-5	TRBD1	few	CASSTGLPGQTIYNQPQHF	TGTGCCAGCAGCACAGGATTACCGGGACAGACTATATACAATCAGCCCCAGCATTTT
TRBV9	TRBJ2-7	TRBD1	.	CASSVGDRLEEQYF	TGTGCCAGCAGCGTCGGGGACAGGCTGGAGGAGCAGTACTTC
TRBV7-8	TRBJ1-2	.	once	CASSLAMADYGYTF	TGTGCCAGCAGCTTAGCAATGGCGGACTATGGCTACACCTTC
TRBV19	TRBJ1-5	TRBD1	.	CASTGGQGGGNQPQHF	TGTGCCAGTACCGGAGGACAGGGCGGGGGCAATCAGCCCCAGCATTTT
TRBV28	TRBJ2-1	TRBD2	.	CASRAGTSRYNEQFF	TGTGCCAGCAGGGCGGGGACTAGTCGGTACAATGAGCAGTTCTTC
TRBV7-2	TRBJ1-1	.	.	CASSPSRVPEAFF	TGTGCCAGCAGCCCGAGTCGGGTTCCTGAAGCTTTCTTT
TRBV4-2	TRBJ2-3	TRBD2	.	CASSQGTSGIGTQYF	TGTGCCAGCAGCCAAGGGACTAGCGGGATCGGTACGCAGTATTTT
TRBV6-1	TRBJ1-2	.	.	CASRPPVPGGYGYTF	TGTGCCAGCCGACCACCGGTCCCGGGCGGCTATGGCTACACCTTC
TRBV10-1	TRBJ2-5	.	.	CASSVRGQETQYF	TGCGCCAGCAGTGTCCGGGGGCAAGAGACCCAGTACTTC
TRBV6-1	TRBJ2-4	.	.	CASSDRGGPRDIQYF	TGTGCCAGCAGTGACAGGGGAGGGCCGCGGGACATTCAGTACTTC
TRBV7-2	TRBJ1-5	.	once	CASSPADGWVQPQHF	TGTGCCAGCAGCCCGGCAGACGGGTGGGTTCAGCCCCAGCATTTT
TRBV28	TRBJ1-4	.	.	CASSRQATNEKLFF	TGTGCCAGCAGTAGACAGGCAACTAATGAAAAACTGTTTTTT
TRBV4-3	TRBJ1-1	.	once	CASSQGISRTEAFF	TGCGCCAGCAGCCAAGGCATCAGTCGAACTGAAGCTTTCTTT
TRBV7-2	TRBJ2-7	.	.	CASSSVYEQYF	TGTGCCAGCAGCTCGGTCTACGAGCAGTACTTC
TRBV7-2	TRBJ2-1	.	.	CASSLLGRNEQFF	TGTGCCAGCAGCTTATTGGGCCGGAATGAGCAGTTCTTC
TRBV6-6	TRBJ2-7	TRBD2	.	CASSPPGLAAREPYF	TGTGCCAGCAGCCCCCCCGGACTAGCGGCAAGGGAGCCGTACTTC
TRBV19	TRBJ1-5	.	few	CASSTTGGLQPQHF	TGTGCCAGTAGTACTACGGGGGGACTTCAGCCCCAGCATTTT
TRBV28	TRBJ1-1	.	.	CASSFGGRLGLTEAFF	TGTGCCAGCAGTTTTGGGGGGCGATTGGGCTTGACTGAAGCTTTCTTT
TRBV7-2	TRBJ2-7	TRBD2	.	CASSPGGGGTREQYF	TGTGCCAGCTCCCCCGGGGGGGGAGGAACTAGGGAGCAGTACTTC
TRBV6-1	TRBJ2-1	.	.	CAISELGGPYSYNEQFF	TGTGCCATCAGTGAATTGGGGGGCCCTTACTCCTACAATGAGCAGTTCTTC
TRBV2	TRBJ2-2	TRBD2	.	CASSQREGLGTGELFF	TGTGCCAGCAGTCAGCGGGAGGGCCTAGGAACCGGGGAGCTGTTTTTT
TRBV29-1	TRBJ2-6	TRBD2	.	CSVGGGFSSGANVLTF	TGCAGCGTCGGGGGGGGTTTCAGCTCTGGGGCCAACGTCCTGACTTTC
TRBV11-2	TRBJ1-4	TRBD1	.	CASSTGTAPNEKLFF	TGTGCCAGCAGCACGGGGACAGCACCTAATGAAAAACTGTTTTTT
TRBV11-2	TRBJ1-1	.	.	CASSSTSRATEAFF	TGTGCCAGCAGCTCCACATCCAGGGCCACTGAAGCTTTCTTT
TRBV15	TRBJ2-7	.	once	CATSRDRGYEQYF	TGTGCCACCAGCAGAGATCGGGGCTACGAGCAGTACTTC
TRBV18	TRBJ1-2	.	.	CASAQDYGYTF	TGTGCCAGCGCACAGGACTATGGCTACACCTTC
TRBV5-4	TRBJ2-2	.	.	CASSFRRGTNTGELFF	TGTGCCAGCAGCTTTCGGCGGGGGACAAACACCGGGGAGCTGTTTTTT
TRBV10-3	TRBJ1-6	.	.	CAISDRFSYNSPLHF	TGTGCCATCAGTGATAGGTTCTCCTATAATTCACCCCTCCACTTT